The present TCR beta chain was sequenced within a study of T cells in tuberculosis. Turning to the study itself: The T cells targeted glucose monomycolate, a mycobacterial lipid, via CD1B. Study conclusions and caveats: GMM-specific TCRs were nearer to active tuberculosis alpha repertoires, suggesting expansion.

Points on this clone: Its antigen remains unidentified.

Here immunoSEQ multiplex PCR was the method, and the copy in TCRdb shows in-frame clones only, minus some. The data contain 35,000 to 45,000 clones, approximately 94% of them singletons. Time point indicated: new active TB diagnosis, blood taken before or within 7 days of starting treatment. Tuberculosis was confirmed by positive sputum smear and/or M. tuberculosis culture. Trimming at V came to 4 bases and at J to 6 bases, leaving 10 bases not matched to a gene. Germline loops: CDR1 SGHRS, CDR2 YFSETQ. The CDR3 sequence is 15 residues long. V is TRBV5-1 and J is TRBJ1-1, with TRBD1 identical over 9 bases. The sample consisted of PBMCs, taken at tuberculosis diagnosis. The receptor's source is an adult with tuberculosis. The CDR3 sequence is CASSLMGQGSSEAFF. CDR3 bases: TGCGCCAGCAGCCTGATGGGACAGGGTTCATCTGAAGCTTTCTTT.